This T cell receptor beta chain was retrieved from a study of PD-1 blockade in classical Hodgkin lymphoma. Findings and limits, study-wide: Newly diagnosed patients had diversity similar to the baseline diversity of complete responders. It was CD4+ TCR diversity, not CD8+, that rose significantly by C4D1.

Every patient relapsed after autologous stem cell transplantation, and brentuximab vedotin exposure varied. The table came from immunoSEQ multiplex PCR; TCRdb's copy has only in-frame clones and leaves some out. The sample contains around 36,000 clones, over 80% of which appear only once. This clone was seen a few times. No antigen is known for it. The V and J ends lost 2 bases and 4 bases respectively, with 7 bases between them. This CDR3 comprises 13 residues. In germline, CDR1 is SGHRS, CDR2 YFSETQ. This chain connects TRBV5-1 to TRBJ1-3; D uncertain. This receptor was obtained from a human donor with classical Hodgkin lymphoma. Sequencing was performed on peripheral blood mononuclear cells (PBMCs), taken at baseline. This CDR3 reads CASSFADGNTIYF. DNA of the CDR3: TGCGCCAGCAGCTTCGCGGACGGAAACACCATATATTTT. The entire variable domain, with the rest obtained from reference TRBV5-1 and TRBJ1-3, is as follows: KAGVTQTPRYLIKTRGQQVTLSCSPISGHRSVSWYQQTPGQGLQFLFEYFSETQRNKGNFPGRFSGRQFSNSRSEMNVSTLELGDSALYLCASSFADGNTIYFGEGSWLTVV.